This note documents a single T cell receptor (beta chain) sequence. Germline trimming cut 2 bases from V and 8 bases from J; bases unmatched to any gene: 11. Germline V lookup: CDR1 SEHNR, CDR2 FQNEAQ (reference sequence). There are 16 residues in the CDR3. This entry belongs to a study of T cell changes during pregnancy in multiple sclerosis. Assay used: immunoSEQ multiplex PCR; TCRdb lists only in-frame clones, some missing. Here the sample spans around 62,000 clones, roughly 87% being singletons. This clonotype originated in a female donor in good health, enrolled as a control in a pregnancy study. The V and J genes are TRBV7-9 and TRBJ1-5; 8 bases are a match to TRBD1. The source material was peripheral blood, sampled in the second trimester of pregnancy. The CDR3 sequence: CASSLPQGAPGEPQHF. In DNA form, the CDR3 reads TGTGCCAGCAGCTTACCCCAGGGGGCCCCCGGGGAGCCCCAGCATTTT.